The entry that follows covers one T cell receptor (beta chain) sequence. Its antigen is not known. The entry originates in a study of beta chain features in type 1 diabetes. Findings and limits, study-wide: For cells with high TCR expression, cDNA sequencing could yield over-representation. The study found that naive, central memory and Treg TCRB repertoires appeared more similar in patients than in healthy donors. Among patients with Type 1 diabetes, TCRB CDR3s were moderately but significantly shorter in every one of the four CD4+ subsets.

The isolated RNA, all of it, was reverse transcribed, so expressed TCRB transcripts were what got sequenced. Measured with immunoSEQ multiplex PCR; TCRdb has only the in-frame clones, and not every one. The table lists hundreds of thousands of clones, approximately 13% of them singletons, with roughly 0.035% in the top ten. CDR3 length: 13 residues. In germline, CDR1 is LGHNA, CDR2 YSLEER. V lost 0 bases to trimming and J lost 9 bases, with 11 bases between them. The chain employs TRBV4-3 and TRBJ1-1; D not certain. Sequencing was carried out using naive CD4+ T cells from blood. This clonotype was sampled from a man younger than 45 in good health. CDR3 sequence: CASSQERPTKAFF. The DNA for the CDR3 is TGCGCCAGCAGCCAAGAGCGCCCAACGAAAGCTTTCTTT.